The T cell receptor (beta chain) described here comes from a study of response to subunit inactivated influenza vaccine. One entry per CDR3 protein, called by TCRdb with MiXCR from the RT-PCR reads. Here the sample spans hundreds of thousands of distinct CDR3 sequences, around 25% being singletons. This CDR3 has 16 amino acids. With V trimmed by 5 bases and J by 5 bases, 12 bases remained unmatched. The germline gives CDR1 SGHAT, CDR2 FQNNGV. About this clonotype: No antigen is known for it.

Study-wide points: Authors suggested seasonal influenza vaccinations each recruit few new T cells.

The chain joins TRBV11-2 to TRBJ2-7; 10 bases fit TRBD1. This TCR was sampled from a man between 45 and 60 years old who received an inactivated influenza vaccine. This material consisted of CD4+ T cells sorted from PBMCs, taken 5 days after vaccination. Here the CDR3 reads CASSLWGQGRFDEQYF. CDR3 DNA sequence: TGTGCCAGCAGCCTGTGGGGACAGGGGAGGTTTGACGAGCAGTACTTC.